This section outlines one TCR beta chain sequence together with its context. Its antigen is currently unknown. Sampling of blood occurred at baseline, cycle 4 day 1, and cycle 7 day 1. Sequencing used immunoSEQ multiplex PCR; TCRdb keeps in-frame clones, though not all of them. Of under 90,000 clones in the sample, 85% to 90% were seen once. This CDR3 region has 15 residues. Trimming took off 2 bases at V and 5 bases at J, with 14 bases between the two ends. The germline V gene encodes CDR1 ENHRY and CDR2 SYGVKD. These data belong to a study of OX40 agonist ivuxolimab in advanced cancers. Study-level background: Previous treatment with anti-PD-1, anti-PD-L1 or anti-CTLA-4 therapy was allowed; 40% had received some. Partial response was recorded in three patients: one hepatocellular carcinoma and two cutaneous melanoma cases. Study-level findings and limits: Dose levels from 0.1 to 3.0 mg/kg saw CD4+ and CD8+ blood T cells expand clonally by week 6.

This sequence originates from an adult with an advanced solid tumor such as melanoma, head and neck, liver or kidney cancer. The specimen was CD4+ or CD8+ T cells sorted from blood, collected in a trial of the OX40 agonist ivuxolimab. The V gene is TRBV10-3, the J gene TRBJ2-3; tentatively, D is TRBD1 or TRBD2 (5 bases each). This chain's CDR3 is CAISEGQNRGDTQYF. The CDR3 nucleotides read TGTGCCATCAGTGAGGGACAAAACCGGGGAGATACGCAGTATTTT.